The TCR beta chain described here comes from a study of blood T cell repertoires in COVID-19 (TCRdb year 2020). Some background on the complete study: Collaborator samples came from the United States, Italy and Spain and covered acute and convalescent phases of COVID-19. The material from the prospective study consisted of cDNA or gDNA derived from T cells, B-cell-depleted T cells, or PBMCs. Deeply sampled blood TCRbeta repertoires from subjects exposed to, actively infected with, or recovered from COVID-19 were included in the dataset. The repertoires were made available in a free public database intended to serve as a resource for research on the immune response to SARS-CoV-2. Samples came from the ongoing ImmuneRACE study (first 160 participants) plus 1,254 subjects from 6 global collaborators. The sample metadata nearly always contained a de-identified subject ID, COVID-19 status, age in years and sex. Where available, HLA class I and class II types were taken from metadata supplied by the sample provider and were not determined by assay-based typing.

Details on this clone: The antigen it recognizes is unknown. The input lacks base qualities; no much larger clone sits a single base away.

TCRbeta CDR3 regions were amplified from genomic DNA by means of the immunoSEQ Assay, a bias-controlled multiplex PCR. In the authors' own workflow: The number of nucleated cells in each sample was estimated from the amplification of reference gene primers within the assay. To quantify the absolute abundance of each unique TCRbeta CDR3 rearrangement, sequence reads were collapsed and filtered. For each sample, productive Simpson clonality was calculated by taking the square root of Simpson's diversity index across productive rearrangements. Here the immuneACCESS table is served through TCRdb, limited to in-frame sequences with V and J called. Missing clones are a known gap in these copies; in checked studies unresolved V genes cover under half, and the rest lacks a known reason. Clonal size and the V and J genes are those of that table, whereas D and trimming came from the DNA. The sample table records some 100,000 clones; approximately 80% of these occur just once. The leading ten clones occupy less than 20% of the sample.

Collaborating institutions collected whole blood in K2EDTA tubes following their own protocols. For TCRbeta analysis, collaborators shipped samples as frozen whole blood, isolated PBMCs, or DNA extracted from either of those sample types. Findings and caveats that apply to the study as a whole: The amount of clinical and demographic metadata varied by source and participant and was provided uncurated.

The sample comprised peripheral blood. This clonotype originated in a human donor in a cohort sampled during active COVID-19.

The nucleotide sequence is TGTGCCAGCAGTAAAGGTGGGGGGTTTAGCAATCAGCCCCAGCATTTT. This translates into CASSKGGGFSNQPQHF. The chain is assembled from TRBV6-1 and TRBJ1-5; a weak D assignment points to TRBD1 (5 bases agree). V and J lose 5 bases and 0 bases, and a span of 14 bases separates them. For CDR1 and CDR2, the germline V gene lists MNHNS and SASEGT. Reading from cysteine to phenylalanine, the CDR3 counts 16 amino acids. The kept DNA is CDR3 alone, 48 bases in frame from the first base.